The sequence of this TCR beta chain was determined in a study of blood T cell repertoires in COVID-19. Cohort 3 recovered donors had two negative PCRs, clearance, or symptom resolution. Germline loops: CDR1 MNHEY, CDR2 SVGAGI. The V and J ends lost 8 bases and 2 bases, in that order; junction bases with no gene match: 9. This CDR3 region has 15 residues. TCRdb keeps only in-frame clones here, not all; method: immunoSEQ multiplex PCR. The repertoire consists of 55,000 to 70,000 clones, with 88% occurring once and the leading ten covering roughly a tenth. The clonotype originates from a woman in her 40s who had recovered from COVID-19. This chain uses TRBV6-5 with TRBJ1-5; 7 bases match TRBD1. Sequenced sample: PBMCs or T cells enriched from blood (not recorded which). CDR3 DNA: TGTGCCAGCCTGAATTTTGGACAGGGCAATCAGCCCCAGCATTTT. Translated: CASLNFGQGNQPQHF.